This section outlines one TCR beta chain sequence together with its context. Its antigen is still unknown. No per-base quality is available; no much larger clone lies one base away. This sample was included in a study of T cell responses to AZD1222 COVID-19 vaccine (TCRdb year 2021). Study-level background: AZD1222 recipients given second doses at about 4 weeks or at about 12 weeks were pooled, since spike-specific TCR depth and breadth were not found to differ between the two schedules. Enrollment into the trials was organized by age into subgroups of 18-55, 56-69 and 70-plus years, and those subgroups contained roughly 150, 30 and 60 TCR-sequenced participants, respectively. A total of under 250 trial participants underwent TCR sequencing, of whom roughly 210 had received two doses of AZD1222 and some 25 had received two doses of the MenACWY control vaccine.

Broader findings and caveats from the paper: After two AZD1222 doses, both the breadth and the depth of spike-specific TCRs were significantly higher than at day 0 and than in MenACWY recipients. Conclusions about previously exposed vaccinees were limited because only six AZD1222 recipients were SARS-CoV-2 seropositive at baseline. Epitopes outside the regions mutated in the B.1.351 and B.1.1.7 variants were reportedly recognized by nearly half of the unique spike-specific TCRs. Because no day 14 peak-response samples were available, the repertoires could be characterized only after the peak T cell response. Most participants were white British and females outnumbered males, and the authors suggested that clonal diversity may have been underestimated. In the small 56-69-year group, the increase in depth fell short of significance, most likely because of low power. CD4 TCRs associated with the vaccine covered the entire spike protein, and the dominant responses were in regions 160-218 and 743-854.

The CDR3 regions of human TCRbeta chains were analyzed by immunosequencing. Processing in the source paper ran as follows. TCRs in the repertoires were compared against a reference library of SARS-CoV-2-specific TCRs that had been generated with the MIRA antigen-specificity platform. Breadth was defined as the fraction of unique TCRs that were SARS-CoV-2-associated, and depth was defined as the fraction of total T cells that were SARS-CoV-2-associated. Each spike-specific TCR was assigned to its reactive spike region and to a CD4 or CD8 class using the MIRA data. Log10-transformed breadth and depth values were compared by one-way ANOVA with Sidak's multiple comparisons tests. TCRdb holds this immuneACCESS table with in-frame rearrangements only. Some clones are missing; in checked studies, unresolved V genes explain under half, and the rest has no known cause. V and J calls plus clone size are reproduced from that table; the DNA served to infer D and trimming. The sample contains approximately 60,000 clones, around 88% of them found a single time. The ten largest clones capture roughly a sixth of the sample.

The time point label of this sample denotes: baseline before first vaccination. Vaccinee samples came from UK trials COV001 and COV002, including a single-blind randomized controlled phase 2/3 trial of AZD1222 (ChAdOx1 nCoV-19) in healthy adults. Trial participant PBMC samples were collected at day 0 and day 28 after the second dose for TCRbeta chain sequencing. Measured from the cysteine to the phenylalanine, the CDR3 is 15 residues long. Only the CDR3 part of the read is kept: 45 bases, read in frame from the first base. CDR1 and CDR2, looked up from the germline V gene, are SGHTA and FQGNSA. Deletion took 5 bases off V and 5 bases off J, with a span of 18 bases between the germline ends.

The sequence links TRBV7-2 to TRBJ1-1; TRBD1 is perhaps the D gene, given 6 matching bases. The clonotype comes from an adult in good health. The sample in question was peripheral blood, obtained on day 0 of AZD1222 vaccination. The CDR3 region reads CASSERGGAGTEAFF. The DNA sequence reads TGTGCCAGCAGCGAAAGAGGGGGGGCGGGTACTGAAGCTTTCTTT.